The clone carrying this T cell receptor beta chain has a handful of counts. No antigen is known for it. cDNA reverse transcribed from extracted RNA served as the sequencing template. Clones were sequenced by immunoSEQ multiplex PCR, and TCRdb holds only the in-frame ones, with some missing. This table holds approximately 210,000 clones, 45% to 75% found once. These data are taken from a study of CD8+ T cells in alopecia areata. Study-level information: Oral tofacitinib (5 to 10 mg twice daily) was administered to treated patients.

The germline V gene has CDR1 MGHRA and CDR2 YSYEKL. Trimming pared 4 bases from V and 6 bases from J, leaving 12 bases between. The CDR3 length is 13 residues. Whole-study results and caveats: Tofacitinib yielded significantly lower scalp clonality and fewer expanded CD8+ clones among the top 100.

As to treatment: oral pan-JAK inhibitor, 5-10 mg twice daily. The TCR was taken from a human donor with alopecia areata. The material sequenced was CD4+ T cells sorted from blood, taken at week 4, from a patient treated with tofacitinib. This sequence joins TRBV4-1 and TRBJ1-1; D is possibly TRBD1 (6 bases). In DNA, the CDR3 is TGCGCCAGCAGCCGCACAGGGTTGTCTGAAGCTTTCTTT. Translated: CASSRTGLSEAFF.